The source of this T cell receptor beta chain is a study of blood T cell repertoires in COVID-19. Study-level information: From T cells, B-cell-depleted T cells, or PBMCs came the material, which was cDNA or gDNA.

The trim removed 6 bases at V and 3 bases at J, leaving 3 bases unmatched. The CDR3 contains 13 residues. The germline V gene encodes CDR1 MNHEY and CDR2 SVGAGI. The assay was immunoSEQ multiplex PCR, and TCRdb's table has in-frame clones only and misses some. The table includes about 270,000 clones, 80% to 95% detected once. This sequence was found in a man in his forties who had been exposed to COVID-19. This chain joins TRBV6-5 and TRBJ1-1, with 8 bases that match TRBD1. The sample comprised PBMCs or T cells enriched from blood (not recorded which). The CDR3 is CASRTTGDTEAFF. DNA of the CDR3: TGTGCCAGCAGAACGACAGGGGACACTGAAGCTTTCTTT.